The 29 T cell receptor beta chains reported below all come from one sample, sequenced in a study of cytomegalovirus exposure and HLA in healthy donors (dated by TCRdb to 2017 to 2019). Library method: the immunoSEQ multiplex PCR assay. The multiplex PCR relied on a mix of 60 forward primers for TCR Vbeta segments and 13 reverse primers for TCR Jbeta segments. Imported from immuneACCESS, the table was reduced by TCRdb to in-frame sequences with V and J called. These copies leave out some clones; in studies compared against another copy, an unresolved V gene accounts for under half, and the cause of the remainder is not known. The sample table holds 120,000 or so clones, of which around 65% were seen once. The ten most abundant clones make up 1.5% of the sample. Sample: PBMCs. Source of these receptors: a man aged 18-30 years in good health and CMV-seronegative.

The chain uses TRBV10-3 and TRBJ1-2; perhaps TRBD1 as D (5 bases). Germline CDR1 reads ENHRY; CDR2 reads SYGVKD. Trimming pared 6 bases from V and 4 bases from J, leaving 15 bases between. CDR3 size: 14 residues. DNA for the CDR3: TGTGCCATCAGAGCGGGGGTGGACATCTATGGCTACACCTTC. This codes for CAIRAGVDIYGYTF.

The J gene is TRBJ2-1, the V gene TRBV27; D is ambiguous. V lost 4 bases and J lost 6, with 4 bases in between. The CDR3 extends over 11 amino acids. CDR1 MNHEY and CDR2 SMNVEV come from the germline V gene (reference sequence). Written as DNA, the CDR3 is TGTGCCAGCAGTTCCCGCAATGAGCAGTTCTTC. Its translation: CASSSRNEQFF.

The gene calls are TRBV21-1 and TRBJ2-7; TRBD1, as called in the table, went unchecked against the DNA. TRBV21-1 constitutes a pseudogene. The CDR3 length is 15 residues. For the CDR3, the DNA is TGTGCCAGCAGCCCACGACAGGGGGCGGATCGCGAGCAGTACTTC. Protein product: CASSPRQGADREQYF.

The chain employs TRBV9 and TRBJ1-1; perhaps TRBD1 as D (6 bases). The CDR3 has 13 residues. V lost 4 bases, J lost 7 bases, and 14 bases lay in between. Germline CDR1 reads SGDLS; CDR2 reads YYNGEE. The DNA of the CDR3 is TGTGCCAGCAGCCCCCAGGGGACCCTTGAAGCTTTCTTT. Translation: CASSPQGTLEAFF.

This clone was recorded once. V gene TRBV29-1 combines with J gene TRBJ2-1, with TRBD2 as a possible D gene (5 bases). This CDR3 is built from 13 residues. Trimming removed 6 bases from V and 8 bases from J, with 17 bases in between. Germline lookup yields CDR1 SQVTM and CDR2 ANQGSEA. Here the CDR3 reads CSVNSGLVHEQFF. DNA of the CDR3: TGCAGCGTGAACTCGGGGTTGGTGCATGAGCAGTTCTTC.

The V call is TRBV5-3, the J call TRBJ1-5; D possibly corresponds to TRBD1 (6 bases). TRBV5-3 is an open reading frame, and its role is uncertain. The CDR3 is 18 amino acids. V lost 2 bases to trimming and J lost 3 bases, with 21 bases between them. CDR3 sequence (DNA): TGTGCCAGAAGCTTTACAGGGATGGTGGAGCGGGACAATCAGCCCCAGCATTTT. Translated, it gives CARSFTGMVERDNQPQHF.

The chain joins TRBV21-1 to TRBJ2-6; TRBD1 reflects the table's D call only, with no check against the DNA. TRBV21-1 counts as a pseudogene. The CDR3 spans 19 residues. The CDR3 DNA sequence: TGTGCCAGCAGCAAGGGGGAGGGACAGGGGGCAGAAGGGGCCAACGTCCTGACTTTC. Translating it yields CASSKGEGQGAEGANVLTF.

The genes are TRBV28 and TRBJ2-5, with 9 bases fitting TRBD1. With the DNA end fitting TRBJ2-7 better, the J assignment may be wrong. Germline V CDR1 and CDR2: MDHEN, SYDVKM. CDR3 length: 15 residues. The chain's CDR3 is CASRLGQGIGYEQYF. The DNA for the CDR3 is TGTGCCAGCAGACTAGGACAGGGGATAGGGTACGAGCAGTACTTC.

The chain carries TRBV10-3 and TRBJ2-3; 10 bases are a match to TRBD2. The V and J ends lost 6 bases and 5 bases, in that order; junction bases with no gene match: 5. CDR1 is ENHRY, CDR2 SYGVKD, per germline. The CDR3 consists of 14 residues. CDR3 nucleotides: TGTGCCATCAGGAGCGGGGGGGGTCAAGATACGCAGTATTTT. It translates to CAIRSGGGQDTQYF.

This sequence joins TRBV14 and TRBJ2-4; 12 nucleotides align to TRBD2. The germline V gene has CDR1 SGHDN and CDR2 FVKESK. J was trimmed by 3 bases and V by 4 bases; bases with no gene match: 13. The CDR3 sequence is 19 residues long. CDR3 bases: TGTGCCAGCAGCCCCCCTAGCGGGAGGGCCCTCTTAGTCAAAAACATTCAGTACTTC. It is translated as CASSPPSGRALLVKNIQYF.

The rearrangement joins TRBV28 to TRBJ2-3; D might be TRBD1 (5 bases). This CDR3 comprises 16 residues. The germline gives CDR1 MDHEN, CDR2 SYDVKM. V was pared by 7 bases and J by 0 bases, with 17 bases between. This chain's CDR3 is CASNDWGRFSTDTQYF. Written as DNA, the CDR3 is TGTGCCAGCAACGACTGGGGCCGGTTTAGCACAGATACGCAGTATTTT.

The chain joins TRBV7-9 to TRBJ1-5, with D tentatively TRBD1 (5 bases). Germline CDR1 is SEHNR and CDR2 is FQNEAQ (reference sequence). Trimming shortened V by 1 base and J by 8 bases, and 9 bases separated the two germline ends. This CDR3 comprises 13 residues. The CDR3 sequence: CASSLEGREPQHF. The CDR3 DNA sequence: TGTGCCAGCAGCTTAGAGGGGAGGGAGCCCCAGCATTTT.

The chain recombines TRBV5-4 with TRBJ2-4, with D perhaps matching TRBD2 (7 bases). V was clipped by 2 bases and J by 2 bases, with 23 bases between them. CDR3 length: 19 residues. CDR1 and CDR2 from the germline V gene are SGHNT and YYREEE (reference sequence). DNA of the CDR3: TGTGCCAGCAGCTTCTTCGCGGGGGCGCAGTCCGAATCCAAAAACATTCAGTACTTC. Translation gives CASSFFAGAQSESKNIQYF.

The CDR3 bases are TGTGCCAGCAGTTTATACGGGGGTATGGACTATGGCTACACCTTC. Amino acid sequence: CASSLYGGMDYGYTF. This chain joins TRBV27 and TRBJ1-2, with D possibly matching TRBD1 (5 bases). CDR3 size: 15 residues. The germline V gene has CDR1 MNHEY and CDR2 SMNVEV (reference sequence). With 1 base removed from V and 3 bases from J, the gap between germline ends came to 12 bases.

The sample holds one count of this clone. The J gene is TRBJ2-6, the V gene TRBV10-3; the D is unclear. The germline V gene has CDR1 ENHRY and CDR2 SYGVKD. This CDR3 spans 14 amino acids. V lost 7 bases and J lost 1, with 8 bases in between. The CDR3 reads CAITPVSGANVLTF. The CDR3 DNA sequence: TGTGCCATCACCCCCGTTTCTGGGGCCAACGTCCTGACTTTC.

The chain links TRBV4-3 to TRBJ2-1; D might be TRBD2 (5 bases). V was clipped by 3 bases and J by 2 bases, with 20 bases between them. The germline V gene encodes CDR1 LGHNA and CDR2 YSLEER. The CDR3 is 18 residues long. CDR3 residues: CASSQDGPGSGTYNEQFF. In DNA form, the CDR3 reads TGCGCCAGCAGCCAGGATGGACCCGGTTCGGGAACCTACAATGAGCAGTTCTTC.

This clone turned up a few times. V gene TRBV28 combines with J gene TRBJ2-7; 7 nucleotides line up with TRBD1. V gave up 3 bases and J gave up 1 base; unmatched junction bases: 9. In germline, CDR1 is MDHEN, CDR2 SYDVKM. The CDR3 length is 16 residues. CDR3 sequence reads: CASSFPRQGQSYEQYF. CDR3 DNA: TGTGCCAGCAGTTTCCCTCGACAGGGACAATCCTACGAGCAGTACTTC.

The table lists this clone with a count of one. J is TRBJ2-1 and V is TRBV18; tentatively, D is TRBD2 (5 bases). Trimming took off 5 bases at V and 6 bases at J, with 14 bases between the two ends. The CDR3 contains 14 residues. Germline values: CDR1 KGHSH, CDR2 LQKENI. CDR3 in amino acids: CASSAGSVPNEQFF. CDR3 sequence (DNA): TGTGCCAGCTCAGCGGGTTCGGTGCCCAATGAGCAGTTCTTC.

The rearrangement joins TRBV7-6 to TRBJ1-1; weak D call: TRBD1 (6 bases). V lost 4 bases and J 9 bases, leaving 12 bases between the germline ends. The CDR3 spans 12 residues. CDR1 SGHVS and CDR2 FNYEAQ come from the germline V gene. In DNA form, the CDR3 reads TGTGCCAGCAGCTCGGTGGACAGACAAGCTTTCTTT. Translation: CASSSVDRQAFF. Full variable domain (missing parts from reference TRBV7-6 and TRBJ1-1): GAGVSQSPRYKVTKRGQDVALRCDPISGHVSLYWYRQALGQGPEFLTYFNYEAQQDKSGLPNDRFSAERPEGSISTLTIQRTEQRDSAMYRCASSSVDRQAFFGQGTRLTVV.

V usage is TRBV5-6 and J usage is TRBJ1-5; 8 bases match TRBD1. The CDR3 runs to 14 residues. CDR1 and CDR2 (germline): SGHDT, YYEEEE. Trimming cost V 2 bases and J 4 bases; bases outside gene matches: 2. The CDR3 DNA is TGTGCCAGCAGCTTTACAGGGGGTAATCAGCCCCAGCATTTT. Its protein product is CASSFTGGNQPQHF.

The rearrangement uses TRBV7-2 and TRBJ1-4; weak D call: TRBD1 (5 bases). The CDR3 sequence is 13 residues long. V was pared by 7 bases and J by 8 bases, with 14 bases between. CDR1 and CDR2 from the germline V gene are SGHTA and FQGNSA. As DNA, the CDR3 is TGTGCCAGCAAGTCCCGCCAGGGCGAAAAACTGTTTTTT. It yields the protein CASKSRQGEKLFF.

This clone appeared a few times. V usage is TRBV5-4 and J usage is TRBJ2-7; 7 bases are shared with TRBD1. Germline V lookup: CDR1 SGHNT, CDR2 YYREEE (reference sequence). Trimming cost V 5 bases and J 5 bases; bases outside gene matches: 13. The CDR3 runs 15 residues. This CDR3 is CASSSLKTGLDEQYF. The CDR3 nucleotides read TGTGCCAGCAGTTCACTTAAGACAGGGTTGGACGAGCAGTACTTC.

The gene calls are TRBV6-1 and TRBJ1-1; TRBD1 is a possible D gene (5 bases). Germline lookup yields CDR1 MNHNS and CDR2 SASEGT. The V and J ends lost 4 bases and 9 bases respectively, with 18 bases between them. The CDR3 consists of 14 residues. The CDR3 DNA follows: TGTGCCAGCAGTGGAACGGGGGGGGTTCAAAAAGCTTTCTTT. It encodes CASSGTGGVQKAFF.

This clone was seen once. V and J are TRBV6-5 and TRBJ2-7, with D unclear. V lost 0 bases and J 6 bases, leaving 18 bases between the germline ends. CDR3 length: 16 residues. Germline CDR1 reads MNHEY; CDR2 reads SVGAGI. DNA of the CDR3: TGTGCCAGCAGTTACTCGCAGGAAGAGCAGGCCCTCGAGCAGTACTTC. Protein sequence: CASSYSQEEQALEQYF.

This clone was seen a few times. The V gene is TRBV15, the J gene TRBJ1-5; no definite D call. Trimming stripped 5 bases from V and 6 bases from J, with 14 bases between. The germline V gene has CDR1 LNHNV and CDR2 YYDKDF (reference sequence). The CDR3 contains 14 residues. The CDR3 region has the DNA TGTGCCACCAGCCACGGTTCGGGGTTTCAGCCCCAGCATTTT. Encoded protein: CATSHGSGFQPQHF.

The V call is TRBV19, the J call TRBJ1-2; 9 bases match TRBD1. The CDR3 contains 14 residues. Losses at the gene ends were 4 bases for V and 4 bases for J; bases not matched to a gene: 4. Germline V lookup: CDR1 LNHDA, CDR2 SQIVND (reference sequence). The CDR3 region is CASSNGTGLYGYTF. The CDR3, as DNA: TGTGCCAGTAGTAACGGGACAGGGCTCTATGGCTACACCTTC.

The chain carries TRBV2 and TRBJ2-7, with TRBD2 identical over 12 bases. J was trimmed by 3 bases and V by 8 bases; bases with no gene match: 5. Germline V lookup: CDR1 SNHLY, CDR2 FYNNEI. The CDR3 contains 14 residues. CDR3 DNA sequence: TGTGCCAGCGGTACTAGCGGGGGGTACTACGAGCAGTACTTC. It yields the protein CASGTSGGYYEQYF.

This clone showed up just a few times. The V call is TRBV29-1, the J call TRBJ1-1; D is perhaps TRBD1 (6 bases). V lost 3 bases to trimming and J lost 2 bases, with 16 bases between them. Germline CDR1 SQVTM, CDR2 ANQGSEA. The CDR3 runs to 15 residues. The CDR3 DNA is TGCAGCGTTGAGGCCATTACAGGGAGAAACACTGAAGCTTTCTTT. Protein sequence: CSVEAITGRNTEAFF.

V usage is TRBV10-1 and J usage is TRBJ2-1; TRBD1 might be the D (6 bases). This CDR3 is 16 amino acids long. Germline-derived CDR1 and CDR2 are WNHNN and SYGVQD (reference sequence). Trimming took 6 bases from V and 6 from J, leaving 21 bases between them. The CDR3 bases are TGCGCCAGCAGCAAAACTTTCGGGACAATACTCAATGAGCAGTTCTTC. This gives the protein CASSKTFGTILNEQFF.